What follows is one T cell receptor beta chain and its context. The data were produced by immunoSEQ multiplex PCR, yet TCRdb's version contains in-frame clones alone and is incomplete. In the table there are 100,000 to 150,000 clones, approximately 90% of which are singletons. This sample is drawn from a study of control samples from healthy donors and cancer patients. This CDR3 spans 15 amino acids. The germline CDR1 and CDR2 sequences are MNHEY and SMNVEV (reference sequence). Deletions cut 2 bases from V and 0 bases from J, with 10 bases between. The genes are TRBV27 and TRBJ1-1; D not resolved. The sequence was collected from a young man in good health. Sequencing used blood. In DNA form, the CDR3 reads TGTGCCAGCAGTTTACTCGGGCCCTTGAACACTGAAGCTTTCTTT. Translated: CASSLLGPLNTEAFF.